This passage covers 29 T cell receptor beta chains from one sample sequenced in a study of technical replicates of blood from a few donors. The assay was immunoSEQ multiplex PCR, and TCRdb's table has in-frame clones only and misses some. The data show roughly 93,000 clones, roughly 95% seen once. Sequenced material: T cells isolated from PBMCs. The receptors originated from a human donor in good health.

The chain uses TRBV7-2 and TRBJ1-1; D is ambiguous. The germline gives CDR1 SGHTA, CDR2 FQGNSA. The CDR3 runs to 14 residues. Trimming removed 2 bases at V and 1 base at J, with 8 bases between. The CDR3 DNA reads as TGTGCCAGCAGCTTATTGGCGGGGAACACTGAAGCTTTCTTT. Amino acids: CASSLLAGNTEAFF.

This chain connects TRBV6-1 to TRBJ1-5; D is perhaps TRBD1 (6 bases). The CDR3 consists of 15 residues. V was pared by 7 bases and J by 0 bases, with 13 bases between. The germline V gene encodes CDR1 MNHNS and CDR2 SASEGT. This CDR3 reads CASTIYRDSNQPQHF. CDR3 sequence (DNA): TGTGCCAGCACGATATACAGGGATAGCAATCAGCCCCAGCATTTT.

The chain combines TRBV11-2 with TRBJ1-5; TRBD1 aligns across 8 bases. Germline V lookup: CDR1 SGHAT, CDR2 FQNNGV. This CDR3 contains 14 residues. V lost 5 bases, J lost 3 bases, and 3 bases stayed unmatched. The DNA of the CDR3 is TGTGCCAGCAGCCGGACAGGGCTCAATCAGCCCCAGCATTTT. Translating gives CASSRTGLNQPQHF.

The CDR3 nucleotides are TGTGCCAGCAGAGCTAGCGGGGGCGCAGATACGCAGTATTTT. It yields the protein CASRASGGADTQYF. The chain employs TRBV6-4 and TRBJ2-3, with 10 bases lining up with TRBD2. Germline assignment: CDR1 MRHNA and CDR2 SNTAGT. CDR3 length: 14 amino acids. The ends lost 6 bases at V and 4 bases at J; junction bases unmatched: 4.

The V and J genes are TRBV19 and TRBJ2-7; D may be TRBD2 (6 bases). CDR1 is LNHDA and CDR2 is SQIVND in the germline V gene (reference sequence). CDR3 size: 12 residues. Deletions cut 7 bases from V and 3 bases from J, with 10 bases between. The DNA of the CDR3 is TGTGCCAGTACCGGTAGCGGCTACGAGCAGTACTTC. It encodes CASTGSGYEQYF.

The gene calls are TRBV19 and TRBJ1-1, with a weak D call TRBD1 (5 bases). The CDR3 totals 16 residues. Germline CDR1 LNHDA, CDR2 SQIVND (reference sequence). V was shortened by 3 bases and J by 0 bases, with 14 bases between the two germline ends. CDR3 protein: CASSMGGAGLNTEAFF. The CDR3 DNA sequence: TGTGCCAGTAGTATGGGGGGAGCAGGGTTGAACACTGAAGCTTTCTTT.

The chain is built from TRBV4-1 and TRBJ2-7, with 10 bases matching TRBD1. V dropped 0 bases and J dropped 4; count of bases not matched to a gene: 3. Germline lookup yields CDR1 MGHRA and CDR2 YSYEKL. The CDR3 loop spans 15 amino acids. CDR3 residues: CASSQDWDRGYEQYF. The CDR3 DNA is TGCGCCAGCAGCCAAGATTGGGACAGGGGATACGAGCAGTACTTC.

J is TRBJ1-4 and V is TRBV7-9, with a possible D match to TRBD1 (5 bases). This CDR3 spans 13 amino acids. The V gene's germline CDR1 is SEHNR and CDR2 FQNEAQ (reference sequence). V was cut by 5 bases and J by 10 bases, with 14 bases left in between. CDR3 sequence reads: CASSQGPDLKLFF. CDR3 DNA: TGTGCCAGCAGCCAGGGTCCCGACTTAAAACTGTTTTTT.

V is TRBV4-1 and J is TRBJ1-1; D is possibly TRBD1 (5 bases). V lost 7 bases, J lost 0 bases, and 9 bases lay in between. The CDR3 has 13 residues. The germline V gene encodes CDR1 MGHRA and CDR2 YSYEKL. Here the CDR3 reads CASNPTVNTEAFF. The CDR3 DNA reads TGCGCCAGCAACCCGACAGTGAACACTGAAGCTTTCTTT.

V and J are TRBV19 and TRBJ1-5; 8 bases agree with TRBD1. The germline CDR1 and CDR2 sequences are LNHDA and SQIVND (reference sequence). V was clipped by 9 bases and J by 5 bases; unmatched bases: 9. The CDR3 is made up of 14 amino acids. The CDR3 loop is CASKLGQGYQPQHF. The CDR3 DNA sequence: TGTGCCAGCAAACTCGGACAGGGATATCAGCCCCAGCATTTT.

The chain links TRBV5-1 to TRBJ2-7; 13 bases align to TRBD2. Germline CDR1 SGHRS, CDR2 YFSETQ. With 4 bases clipped from V and 7 bases from J, the junction kept 5 bases outside the gene matches. There are 14 residues in the CDR3. CDR3 sequence (DNA): TGCGCCAGCAGCGTGGGACTAGCGGGGAGTGAGCAGTACTTC. Amino acids: CASSVGLAGSEQYF.

In DNA form, the CDR3 reads TGTGCCAGCACCGCGACAGGGGGGCACACTGAAGCTTTCTTT. Translating it yields CASTATGGHTEAFF. J is TRBJ1-1 and V is TRBV7-8; 9 bases are shared with TRBD1. Germline values: CDR1 SGHVS, CDR2 FQNEAQ. The V segment lost 7 bases and the J segment 3 bases; nucleotides outside the gene matches: 6. This CDR3 comprises 14 residues.

This clone is a singleton in its sample. The chain couples TRBV2 to TRBJ1-1; TRBD1 matches 8 bases. The germline V gene has CDR1 SNHLY and CDR2 FYNNEI. Trimming cost V 9 bases and J 5 bases; bases outside gene matches: 2. The CDR3 extends over 11 amino acids. The CDR3 loop is CASNRGTEAFF. CDR3 DNA sequence: TGTGCCAGTAACAGGGGGACTGAAGCTTTCTTT.

In nucleotides, the CDR3 is TGTGCCTGGAGCCAAGCACGCCGGACTTCCAGCTCCTACGAGCAGTACTTC. It yields the protein CAWSQARRTSSSYEQYF. The chain joins TRBV30 to TRBJ2-7; perhaps TRBD2 as D (5 bases). The CDR3 sequence is 17 residues long. In germline, CDR1 is GTSNPN, CDR2 SVGIG (reference sequence). V lost 3 bases, J lost 0 bases, and 21 bases lay in between.

The CDR3 nucleotides read TGTGCCAGCAGCTTGCGGACTAGCGGGAGACCCAAAAACATTCAGTACTTC. Translation gives CASSLRTSGRPKNIQYF. V is TRBV7-2 and J is TRBJ2-4; TRBD2 aligns across 13 bases. Germline assignment: CDR1 SGHTA and CDR2 FQGNSA. This CDR3 is built from 17 residues. V was clipped by 3 bases and J by 2 bases; unmatched bases: 4.

This sequence joins TRBV19 and TRBJ1-1; D not resolved. The CDR3 consists of 15 residues. Germline CDR1 and CDR2: LNHDA and SQIVND (reference sequence). V lost 3 bases and J lost 2, with 13 bases in between. CDR3 sequence reads: CASSIRTTLNTEAFF. The CDR3 DNA sequence: TGTGCCAGTAGTATCAGGACTACCCTTAACACTGAAGCTTTCTTT. The full variable domain, completed using reference TRBV19 and TRBJ1-1, is DGGITQSPKYLFRKEGQNVTLSCEQNLNHDAMYWYRQDPGQGLRLIYYSQIVNDFQKGDIAEGYSVSREKKESFPLTVTSAQKNPTAFYLCASSIRTTLNTEAFFGQGTRLTVV.

This chain connects TRBV29-1 to TRBJ2-1; D may be TRBD2 (7 bases). CDR1 is SQVTM, CDR2 ANQGSEA, per germline. V was clipped by 5 bases and J by 7 bases, with 18 bases between them. The CDR3 is 14 residues long. CDR3 nucleotide sequence: TGCAGCGTTCTCGATCCGGGGGGCCGAAATGAGCAGTTCTTC. This gives the protein CSVLDPGGRNEQFF.

The rearrangement joins TRBV9 to TRBJ2-2; 9 bases agree with TRBD2. CDR1 and CDR2 (germline): SGDLS, YYNGEE. Trimming at V came to 0 bases and at J to 14 bases, leaving 8 bases not matched to a gene. The CDR3 consists of 14 residues. CDR3 DNA sequence: TGTGCCAGCAGCGTAGAGGCGCGGGGGGGGTTACTGTTTTTT. Its protein product is CASSVEARGGLLFF.

J is TRBJ2-5 and V is TRBV18, with D possibly being TRBD1 (5 bases). This CDR3 region has 16 residues. The V and J ends lost 0 bases and 1 base respectively, with 12 bases between them. The germline V gene encodes CDR1 KGHSH and CDR2 LQKENI. CDR3 amino acids: CASSPPGATVQETQYF. The CDR3 DNA follows: TGTGCCAGCTCACCACCGGGCGCGACAGTCCAAGAGACCCAGTACTTC.

The rearrangement links TRBV5-1 to TRBJ1-2, with TRBD1 matching 10 bases. Germline CDR1 is SGHRS and CDR2 is YFSETQ. The CDR3 sequence is 16 residues long. The V gene end was trimmed by 3 bases and the J gene end by 8 bases; junction bases not matched to a gene: 13. The CDR3 sequence is CASSYLGQGVAQGYTF. The CDR3 DNA is TGCGCCAGCAGCTACCTAGGACAGGGGGTAGCTCAGGGCTACACCTTC.

This clone was detected once. The rearrangement uses TRBV5-1 and TRBJ2-1, with 7 positions matching TRBD2. The CDR3 spans 14 residues. Germline V gives CDR1 SGHRS, CDR2 YFSETQ. The V segment lost 4 bases and the J segment 10 bases; nucleotides outside the gene matches: 11. CDR3 loop: CASSQPPPAGEQFF. CDR3 nucleotide sequence: TGCGCCAGCAGCCAACCACCCCCAGCGGGAGAGCAGTTCTTC.

The chain combines TRBV5-1 with TRBJ1-6, with no clear D. Germline V CDR1 and CDR2: SGHRS, YFSETQ. V lost 4 bases, J lost 10 bases, and 21 bases lay in between. CDR3 length equals 16 residues. CDR3: CASSPTPPSPGSPLHF. For the CDR3, the DNA is TGCGCCAGCAGCCCCACTCCGCCTAGCCCCGGATCACCCCTCCACTTT.

The chain recombines TRBV9 with TRBJ2-5; the match to TRBD2 covers 8 bases. Germline CDR1 is SGDLS and CDR2 is YYNGEE. V shed 4 bases and J 7 bases; nucleotides not matched to a gene: 6. This CDR3 is built from 13 residues. The CDR3 is CASSIGRASTQYF. The CDR3 DNA is TGTGCCAGCAGCATCGGGAGGGCCTCGACCCAGTACTTC.

V gene TRBV15 combines with J gene TRBJ2-6; a possible D gene is TRBD1 (5 bases). The CDR3 has 16 residues. V was shortened by 1 base and J by 1 base, with 8 bases between the two germline ends. The V gene's germline CDR1 is LNHNV and CDR2 YYDKDF (reference sequence). The CDR3, as DNA: TGTGCCACCAGCAGAGGATCAGGGTCTGGGGCCAACGTCCTGACTTTC. It codes for CATSRGSGSGANVLTF.

In its sample, this clone was seen a few times. The junction differs from germline at one of its ends, possibly a read error. The gene calls are TRBV7-7 and TRBJ1-5; D unclear. The CDR3 has 15 residues. Germline V lookup: CDR1 SSHAT, CDR2 FNYEAQ (reference sequence). CDR3 region: CASSLVSRGNQPQHF. CDR3 sequence (DNA): TGTGCTAGCAGCTTAGTGAGCCGGGGAAATCAGCCCCAGCATTTT.

The rearrangement joins TRBV4-2 to TRBJ2-3; TRBD2 agrees at 12 bases. Germline CDR1 reads LGHNA; CDR2 reads YNFKEQ. V lost 1 base to trimming and J lost 2 bases; unmatched junction nucleotides: 4. The CDR3 consists of 17 residues. CDR3 residues: CASSQVSSGGATDTQYF. For the CDR3, the DNA is TGTGCCAGCAGCCAAGTGTCTAGCGGGGGGGCCACAGATACGCAGTATTTT.

The chain has TRBV28 and TRBJ2-7, with 8 positions matching TRBD2. Germline V gene data show CDR1 as MDHEN and CDR2 as SYDVKM. V shed 6 bases, J shed 0 bases, and the junction held 10 bases outside the gene matches. The CDR3 is 16 amino acids. As DNA, the CDR3 is TGTGCCAGCAGCTCCCCCGGGACTAGAGACTCCTACGAGCAGTACTTC. This sequence encodes CASSSPGTRDSYEQYF.

This clone appeared once. The chain carries TRBV7-9 and TRBJ1-1; no firm D call. This CDR3 comprises 14 residues. The germline V gene has CDR1 SEHNR and CDR2 FQNEAQ (reference sequence). Trimming pared 5 bases from V and 3 bases from J, leaving 13 bases between. CDR3 sequence: CASSPPWAYTEAFF. The CDR3 DNA follows: TGTGCCAGCAGCCCCCCTTGGGCATACACTGAAGCTTTCTTT.

This clone was seen only once. The V call is TRBV28, the J call TRBJ2-7; no firm D call. Deletions cut 4 bases from V and 1 base from J, with 8 bases between. This CDR3 comprises 13 residues. Germline assignment: CDR1 MDHEN and CDR2 SYDVKM. Here the CDR3 reads CASSSADSYEQYF. The CDR3 DNA reads TGTGCCAGCAGTTCGGCGGATTCCTACGAGCAGTACTTC.